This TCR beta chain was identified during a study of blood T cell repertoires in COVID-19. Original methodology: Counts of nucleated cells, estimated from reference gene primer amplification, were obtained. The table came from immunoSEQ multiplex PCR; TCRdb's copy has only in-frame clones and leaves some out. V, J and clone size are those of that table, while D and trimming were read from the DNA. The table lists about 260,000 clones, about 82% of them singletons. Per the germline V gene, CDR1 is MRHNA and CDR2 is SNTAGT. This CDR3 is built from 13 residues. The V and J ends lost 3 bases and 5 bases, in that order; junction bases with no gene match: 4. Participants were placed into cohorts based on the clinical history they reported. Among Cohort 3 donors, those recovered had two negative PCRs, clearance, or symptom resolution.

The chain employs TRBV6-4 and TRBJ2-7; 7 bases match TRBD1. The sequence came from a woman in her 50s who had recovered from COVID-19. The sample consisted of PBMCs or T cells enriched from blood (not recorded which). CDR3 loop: CASSEGDSNEQYF. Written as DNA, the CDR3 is TGTGCCAGCAGTGAAGGGGACAGTAACGAGCAGTACTTC.